One sample yielded the 27 T cell receptor beta chains listed below, sequenced in a study of a mutant IDH1 vaccine in newly diagnosed glioma. The assay was immunoSEQ multiplex PCR, and TCRdb's table has in-frame clones only and misses some. The repertoire holds roughly 51,000 clones, with less than 85% as singletons. Time point given: week 47, end of study. Doses consisted of 300 ug of mutant IDH1 20-mer peptide each, paired with topical imiquimod. Antigens of these TCRs are unknown. The sequences come from PBMCs, collected from a glioma patient whose treatment included an IDH1 peptide vaccine. Receptor source: a woman aged 25 to 45 with glioma. Some clones in this sample may be carry-over from other donors' samples.

This clone has a single count. The chain has TRBV10-3 and TRBJ2-5, with 7 bases matching TRBD1. The CDR3 runs 12 residues. J gave up 3 bases and V 10 bases, and 5 bases lay outside the gene matches. Germline V lookup: CDR1 ENHRY, CDR2 SYGVKD. CDR3: CATWTGEETQYF. In DNA form, the CDR3 reads TGTGCCACCTGGACAGGTGAAGAGACCCAGTACTTC.

The chain has TRBV6-1 and TRBJ2-7; perhaps TRBD2 as D (6 bases). This CDR3 spans 14 amino acids. CDR1 is MNHNS, CDR2 SASEGT, per germline. Trimming pared 2 bases from V and 5 bases from J, leaving 13 bases between. The CDR3 here is CASSELGGSDEQYF. The CDR3 DNA sequence: TGTGCCAGCAGTGAACTCGGGGGATCCGACGAGCAGTACTTC.

In its sample, this clone was seen a few times. V and J are TRBV7-9 and TRBJ2-2; 9 bases are a match to TRBD2. From germline, CDR1 is SEHNR and CDR2 FQNEAQ (reference sequence). The CDR3 consists of 15 residues. The V gene end was trimmed by 6 bases and the J gene end by 6 bases; junction bases not matched to a gene: 8. The DNA for the CDR3 is TGTGCCAGCAGACAAATAGCGGGAGTGTCCGGGGAGCTGTTTTTT. Its translation is CASRQIAGVSGELFF.

J is TRBJ1-2 and V is TRBV4-2, with a tentative D call TRBD1 (6 bases). The CDR3 has 14 residues. Germline CDR1 is LGHNA and CDR2 is YNFKEQ. V shed 1 base and J shed 2 bases, with 8 bases lying between them. CDR3 sequence reads: CASSQATGNYGYTF. The CDR3 DNA follows: TGTGCCAGCAGCCAAGCCACAGGGAACTATGGCTACACCTTC.

This clone was seen only once. The rearrangement links TRBV18 to TRBJ2-2, with TRBD1 as a possible D gene (5 bases). The germline gives CDR1 KGHSH, CDR2 LQKENI. The CDR3 is 15 residues long. V gave up 2 bases and J gave up 13 bases, with 20 bases separating them. The CDR3 region has the DNA TGTGCCAGCTCACCAGGGGCCGCAGAGGTCGAAGGGCTGTTTTTT. It translates to CASSPGAAEVEGLFF.

The chain combines TRBV6-1 with TRBJ2-3; tentatively, D is TRBD2 (5 bases). Trimming left V 1 base short and J 2 bases short, with 16 bases between. The CDR3 covers 17 residues. From germline, CDR1 is MNHNS and CDR2 SASEGT. DNA of the CDR3: TGTGCCAGCAGTGAAGGAGTTAGCGCCGGATTCACAGATACGCAGTATTTT. This sequence encodes CASSEGVSAGFTDTQYF.

This clone was counted once. The genes are TRBV19 and TRBJ1-2; D remains unclear. Germline CDR1 and CDR2: LNHDA and SQIVND (reference sequence). V was pared by 5 bases and J by 4 bases, with 5 bases between. The CDR3 consists of 11 residues. The CDR3 sequence: CASSRGYGYTF. CDR3 bases: TGTGCCAGTAGTCGAGGCTATGGCTACACCTTC.

This clone was observed a few times. The chain couples TRBV6-6 to TRBJ1-1, with TRBD1 as a possible D gene (5 bases). V gave up 2 bases and J gave up 10 bases, with 11 bases separating them. This CDR3 spans 12 amino acids. Germline V gene data show CDR1 as MNHNY and CDR2 as SVGAGI (reference sequence). The CDR3, as DNA: TGTGCCAGCAGTTACGGGCCTGGGGGAGCTTTCTTT. The encoded protein is CASSYGPGGAFF.

V and J are TRBV2 and TRBJ2-7; the match to TRBD1 covers 12 bases. Germline values: CDR1 SNHLY, CDR2 FYNNEI. The CDR3 runs 18 residues. Trimming cost V 6 bases and J 3 bases; bases outside gene matches: 15. The CDR3 protein is CASRETPGQGANSYEQYF. The CDR3 DNA reads as TGTGCCAGCAGGGAAACGCCGGGACAGGGGGCTAACAGCTACGAGCAGTACTTC.

This clone was seen only a few times. J is TRBJ1-5 and V is TRBV10-3; 7 bases are shared with TRBD1. CDR1 and CDR2 (germline): ENHRY, SYGVKD. The CDR3 runs to 14 residues. V was pared by 6 bases and J by 4 bases, with 6 bases of the junction left unmatched. This chain's CDR3 is CAIRDDRANQPQHF. CDR3 coding DNA: TGTGCCATCAGGGACGACAGGGCGAATCAGCCCCAGCATTTT.

The V and J genes are TRBV9 and TRBJ2-2; 9 bases agree with TRBD2. The CDR3 length is 17 residues. V shed 0 bases and J 0 bases; nucleotides not matched to a gene: 3. Per germline, CDR1 SGDLS and CDR2 YYNGEE. CDR3 in DNA: TGTGCCAGCAGCGTAGGGCCTAGCGGGGCGAACACCGGGGAGCTGTTTTTT. Translated, it gives CASSVGPSGANTGELFF. Looking up the rest from reference TRBV9 and TRBJ2-2 gives the full variable domain: DSGVTQTPKHLITATGQRVTLRCSPRSGDLSVYWYQQSLDQGLQFLIQYYNGEERAKGNILERFSAQQFPDLHSELNLSSLELGDSALYFCASSVGPSGANTGELFFGEGSRLTVL.

The chain joins TRBV4-1 to TRBJ2-7; TRBD2 matches at 9 bases. V shed 0 bases and J 7 bases; nucleotides not matched to a gene: 13. CDR1 MGHRA and CDR2 YSYEKL come from the germline V gene. This CDR3 spans 17 amino acids. The CDR3 DNA follows: TGCGCCAGCAGCCAAGAGAGAGCGGGAGGTCCCTTTACGGAGCAGTACTTC. Amino acid sequence: CASSQERAGGPFTEQYF.

The J gene is TRBJ2-3, the V gene TRBV10-3; a possible D gene is TRBD2 (5 bases). The V gene lost 4 bases and the J gene lost 2 bases, with 19 bases spanning the gap. Germline lookup yields CDR1 ENHRY and CDR2 SYGVKD. This CDR3 is built from 17 residues. CDR3 region: CAISATTRERTTDTQYF. CDR3 DNA: TGTGCCATCAGTGCCACAACGAGGGAGCGGACCACAGATACGCAGTATTTT.

This chain links TRBV6-5 with TRBJ2-7; 11 bases are a match to TRBD2. CDR3 size: 15 residues. Germline lookup yields CDR1 MNHEY and CDR2 SVGAGI. J lost 3 bases, V lost 6 bases, and 7 bases had no gene match. The CDR3: CASRLGLAGSYEQYF. For the CDR3, the DNA is TGTGCCAGCAGACTCGGACTAGCGGGTAGCTACGAGCAGTACTTC.

The chain combines TRBV6-6 with TRBJ2-5; TRBD1 agrees at 9 bases. V was clipped by 2 bases and J by 5 bases; unmatched bases: 6. The CDR3 sequence is 15 residues long. The germline V gene has CDR1 MNHNY and CDR2 SVGAGI (reference sequence). This CDR3 is CASSYDRGIGETQYF. The CDR3 coding sequence is TGTGCCAGCAGTTACGACAGGGGGATTGGGGAGACCCAGTACTTC.

The gene calls are TRBV9 and TRBJ2-1, with D perhaps assigned TRBD1 or TRBD2 (6 bases each). CDR1 is SGDLS and CDR2 is YYNGEE in the germline V gene. V was cut by 2 bases and J by 0 bases, with 12 bases left in between. CDR3 size: 16 residues. The CDR3 DNA reads as TGTGCCAGCAGCGTCGGAGGGACAAGCTCCTACAATGAGCAGTTCTTC. This codes for CASSVGGTSSYNEQFF.

The J gene is TRBJ2-5, the V gene TRBV7-6; the D gene could be TRBD1 or TRBD2 (5 bases each). V lost 4 bases and J lost 2, with 8 bases in between. Germline assignment: CDR1 SGHVS and CDR2 FNYEAQ. This CDR3 has 13 amino acids. CDR3 in amino acids: CASSWGPQETQYF. The DNA of the CDR3 is TGTGCCAGCAGCTGGGGACCACAAGAGACCCAGTACTTC.

This rearrangement joins TRBV5-6 to TRBJ1-3; tentatively, D is TRBD1 (5 bases). Germline-derived CDR1 and CDR2 are SGHDT and YYEEEE. This CDR3 contains 15 residues. V lost 3 bases and J 0 bases, leaving 10 bases between the germline ends. The CDR3 is CASSSDSDSGNTIYF. CDR3 nucleotide sequence: TGTGCCAGCAGCTCAGACAGCGACTCTGGAAACACCATATATTTT.

The genes are TRBV4-1 and TRBJ1-2; D remains unclear. The CDR3 is 9 amino acids. The V and J ends lost 8 bases and 7 bases respectively, with 5 bases between them. Germline CDR1 MGHRA, CDR2 YSYEKL. The CDR3, as DNA: TGCGCCAGCGGGAGTGGCTACACCTTC. The encoded protein is CASGSGYTF.

The chain recombines TRBV9 with TRBJ2-5; 8 bases map to TRBD1. CDR1 and CDR2 (germline): SGDLS, YYNGEE. V trimming: 3 bases; J trimming: 5 bases; junction bases outside the gene matches: 9. The CDR3 contains 15 residues. CDR3 nucleotides: TGTGCCAGCAGCGGGCAGACAGGGGTGGAGGAGACCCAGTACTTC. It is translated as CASSGQTGVEETQYF.

The chain has TRBV7-2 and TRBJ2-1; D may be TRBD1 or TRBD2 (5 bases each). The CDR3 has 13 amino acids. Germline CDR1 is SGHTA and CDR2 is FQGNSA. V lost 2 bases and J lost 6, with 8 bases in between. The CDR3 spells CASSLTGTNEQFF. CDR3 nucleotides: TGTGCCAGCAGCTTAACCGGGACCAATGAGCAGTTCTTC.

The chain is built from TRBV30 and TRBJ2-1; 7 nucleotides line up with TRBD2. The CDR3 runs 15 residues. Germline V CDR1 and CDR2: GTSNPN, SVGIG (reference sequence). J lost 4 bases, V lost 4 bases, and 10 bases had no gene match. DNA of the CDR3: TGTGCCTGGACCCCGGGTGCGGGAGTTTACAATGAGCAGTTCTTC. Encoded protein: CAWTPGAGVYNEQFF.

Details on this clone: A read error may produce the germline difference seen at one junction end. The chain couples TRBV30 to TRBJ2-7; 7 nucleotides align to TRBD2. The CDR3 extends over 13 amino acids. Germline V gene sequence: CDR1 GTSNPN, CDR2 SVGIG (reference sequence). CDR3 residues: CAWARGLHPEVGF. The CDR3 nucleotides read TGTGCCTGGGCTCGGGGACTACACCCCGAAGTAGGCTTC.

The J gene is TRBJ2-7, the V gene TRBV19; D gene unclear. CDR1 LNHDA and CDR2 SQIVND come from the germline V gene (reference sequence). CDR3 length equals 13 residues. Trimming took 1 base from V and 6 from J, leaving 10 bases between them. CDR3 in DNA: TGTGCCAGTAGTATAGCTCTTACGAGCGAGCAGTACTTC. Its translation is CASSIALTSEQYF.

This clone showed up just once. The chain has TRBV27 and TRBJ2-2; D perhaps matches TRBD1 (6 bases). This CDR3 has 15 residues. The germline gives CDR1 MNHEY, CDR2 SMNVEV (reference sequence). The ends were cut back, 2 bases at V and 4 bases at J, with 11 bases in the middle. CDR3 sequence: CASSLTAGVTGELFF. The CDR3 region has the DNA TGTGCCAGCAGTTTAACGGCAGGGGTCACCGGGGAGCTGTTTTTT.

V and J are TRBV30 and TRBJ2-5, with 16 nucleotides matching TRBD2. The CDR3 runs 18 residues. Germline V gene lookup returns CDR1 GTSNPN and CDR2 SVGIG (reference sequence). J lost 2 bases, V lost 3 bases, and 9 bases had no gene match. CDR3: CAWRPGTSGRAYQETQYF. The DNA of the CDR3 is TGTGCCTGGAGGCCCGGGACTAGCGGGAGGGCCTATCAAGAGACCCAGTACTTC.

V usage is TRBV6-6 and J usage is TRBJ2-2; 11 nucleotides agree with TRBD2. Germline V lookup: CDR1 MNHNY, CDR2 SVGAGI (reference sequence). The CDR3 spans 16 residues. V trimming: 4 bases; J trimming: 5 bases; junction bases outside the gene matches: 6. The CDR3, as DNA: TGTGCCAGCAGTTCCCAACTAGCGGGAGAGACCGGGGAGCTGTTTTTT. Translation: CASSSQLAGETGELFF.